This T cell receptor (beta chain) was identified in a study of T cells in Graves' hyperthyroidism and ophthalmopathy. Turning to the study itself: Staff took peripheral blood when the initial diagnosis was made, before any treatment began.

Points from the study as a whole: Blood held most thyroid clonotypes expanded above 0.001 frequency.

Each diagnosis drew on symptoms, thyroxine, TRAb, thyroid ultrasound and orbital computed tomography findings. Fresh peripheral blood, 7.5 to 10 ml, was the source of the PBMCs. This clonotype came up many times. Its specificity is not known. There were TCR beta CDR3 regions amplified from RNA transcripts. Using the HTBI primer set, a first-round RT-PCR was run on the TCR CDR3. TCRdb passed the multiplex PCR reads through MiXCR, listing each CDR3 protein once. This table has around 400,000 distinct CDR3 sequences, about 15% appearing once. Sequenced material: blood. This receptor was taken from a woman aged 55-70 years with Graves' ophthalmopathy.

The CDR3 spells CASRQGFTGELFF. CDR3 DNA: TGTGCCAGCAGACAGGGGTTCACCGGGGAGCTGTTTTTT. This rearrangement joins TRBV2 to TRBJ2-2; 7 bases line up with TRBD1. Trimming at V came to 6 bases and at J to 4 bases, leaving 2 bases not matched to a gene. Germline CDR1 and CDR2: SNHLY and FYNNEI. The CDR3 covers 13 residues.